This passage covers 28 T cell receptor beta chains from one sample sequenced in a study of shared clonotypes between healthy human individuals. The assay was immunoSEQ multiplex PCR, and TCRdb's table has in-frame clones only and misses some. The repertoire includes roughly 1.4 million clones, approximately 98.5% of them detected once, and over 0.3% sits in the top ten. The sample taken for sequencing was naive CD4+ T cells sorted from blood. Subset meaning: CD45RA+ positively selected. These receptor sequences come from a man aged 25-45 years in good health.

V gene TRBV5-4 combines with J gene TRBJ2-1; TRBD1 matches at 7 bases. This CDR3 contains 15 residues. The germline gives CDR1 SGHNT, CDR2 YYREEE (reference sequence). The ends lost 3 bases at V and 0 bases at J; junction bases unmatched: 3. The CDR3 nucleotides are TGTGCCAGCAGCTCAAGACAGGGCTCCTACAATGAGCAGTTCTTC. Protein product: CASSSRQGSYNEQFF.

CDR3 DNA: TGTGCCAGCAGTCCGACCGTCAGGACCTCGGCCCAGCATTTT. Its translation is CASSPTVRTSAQHF. The gene calls are TRBV28 and TRBJ1-5; D remains unclear. This CDR3 is 14 amino acids long. Germline V lookup: CDR1 MDHEN, CDR2 SYDVKM. The V end was cut by 5 bases, the J end by 11 bases, with 19 bases between.

Written as DNA, the CDR3 is TGCGCCAGCAGCTTGACGATACTAGCGGGGGACTCCTACGAGCAGTACTTC. Translated, it gives CASSLTILAGDSYEQYF. The chain combines TRBV5-1 with TRBJ2-7; 11 bases agree with TRBD2. V shed 1 base and J 0 bases; nucleotides not matched to a gene: 6. This CDR3 has 17 residues. Germline values: CDR1 SGHRS, CDR2 YFSETQ.

This clone was counted a single time. One junction end disagrees with the germline gene, perhaps due to a read error. The chain uses TRBV28 and TRBJ2-3; D perhaps matches TRBD2 (6 bases). The CDR3 sequence is 13 residues long. The germline CDR1 and CDR2 sequences are MDHEN and SYDVKM. The CDR3 reads CASSSTSKDTQYF. DNA for the CDR3: TGTGCCAGCAGTTCTACTAGCAAAGATACGCAGTATTTT.

This chain links TRBV28 with TRBJ2-7; 9 bases are shared with TRBD2. Germline CDR1 reads MDHEN; CDR2 reads SYDVKM. The CDR3 spans 16 residues. Losses at the gene ends were 6 bases for V and 3 bases for J; bases not matched to a gene: 12. CDR3 in DNA: TGTGCCAGCAGCTCGACTCGGGGTAGCGGGGGCTACGAGCAGTACTTC. Amino acid sequence: CASSSTRGSGGYEQYF.

V is TRBV28 and J is TRBJ2-1; possibly TRBD2 for D (6 bases). CDR3 size: 17 residues. Trimming left V 2 bases short and J 12 bases short, with 26 bases between. Germline lookup yields CDR1 MDHEN and CDR2 SYDVKM. The CDR3 sequence: CASSLVSLERAHEGQFF. The CDR3 bases are TGTGCCAGCAGTTTAGTTTCCCTCGAGCGGGCCCATGAGGGGCAGTTCTTC. Combining the CDR3 with reference TRBV28 and TRBJ2-1 gives the whole variable domain DVKVTQSSRYLVKRTGEKVFLECVQDMDHENMFWYRQDPGLGLRLIYFSYDVKMKEKGDIPEGYSVSREKKERFSLILESASTNQTSMYLCASSLVSLERAHEGQFFGPGTRLTVL.

This clone was found a few times. V and J are TRBV7-2 and TRBJ2-1, with D unclear. Looked up from germline, CDR1 is SGHTA and CDR2 is FQGNSA. The CDR3 spans 15 residues. Trimming pared 3 bases from V and 0 bases from J, leaving 9 bases between. In DNA, the CDR3 is TGTGCCAGCAGCTTGGGGTCGAGCTCCTACAATGAGCAGTTCTTC. Amino acid sequence: CASSLGSSSYNEQFF.

Worth noting for this clone: The same CDR3 arises from other DNA sequences in this sample as well. The V and J genes are TRBV5-1 and TRBJ2-1, with 10 bases matching TRBD2. There are 15 residues in the CDR3. Germline CDR1 and CDR2: SGHRS and YFSETQ. Losses at the gene ends were 4 bases for V and 3 bases for J; bases not matched to a gene: 4. CDR3 bases: TGCGCCAGCAGCCGAGGACTAGCGGACTACAATGAGCAGTTCTTC. This translates into CASSRGLADYNEQFF. Filled out from reference TRBV5-1 and TRBJ2-1, the complete variable domain reads KAGVTQTPRYLIKTRGQQVTLSCSPISGHRSVSWYQQTPGQGLQFLFEYFSETQRNKGNFPGRFSGRQFSNSRSEMNVSTLELGDSALYLCASSRGLADYNEQFFGPGTRLTVL.

This chain joins TRBV5-1 and TRBJ1-1, with D possibly being TRBD1 (5 bases). The V gene's germline CDR1 is SGHRS and CDR2 YFSETQ. V gave up 0 bases and J gave up 6 bases, with 12 bases separating them. CDR3 size: 14 residues. CDR3 amino acids: CASSLARGLAEAFF. CDR3 coding DNA: TGCGCCAGCAGCTTGGCGAGGGGCCTCGCTGAAGCTTTCTTT.

The chain carries TRBV19 and TRBJ2-7; 7 nucleotides match TRBD2. V was pared by 0 bases and J by 4 bases, with 9 bases of the junction left unmatched. Per germline, CDR1 LNHDA and CDR2 SQIVND (reference sequence). CDR3 length: 16 residues. The CDR3 coding sequence is TGTGCCAGTAGTATAGAAAGGGGAGCGGGGATTTACGAGCAGTACTTC. This encodes CASSIERGAGIYEQYF.

The genes are TRBV5-1 and TRBJ1-5; D remains ambiguous. The germline V gene encodes CDR1 SGHRS and CDR2 YFSETQ. The CDR3 is 13 residues long. Trimming left V 1 base short and J 7 bases short, with 9 bases between. The CDR3, as DNA: TGCGCCAGCAGCTTGAGGGTCAACCAGCCCCAGCATTTT. Its translation: CASSLRVNQPQHF.

V and J are TRBV25-1 and TRBJ2-7; TRBD1 might be the D (5 bases). Germline CDR1 reads MGHDK; CDR2 reads SYGVNS. With 6 bases removed from V and 1 base from J, the gap between germline ends came to 7 bases. The CDR3 totals 12 residues. CDR3 DNA: TGTGCCAGCAGAGGGGTTTCCTACGAGCAGTACTTC. This translates into CASRGVSYEQYF.

The chain joins TRBV11-2 to TRBJ1-4; D unresolved. The CDR3 runs to 16 residues. With 5 bases removed from V and 5 bases from J, the gap between germline ends came to 18 bases. Germline V CDR1 and CDR2: SGHAT, FQNNGV. In nucleotides, the CDR3 is TGTGCCAGCAGCGAACTAGAAGGACTGCCGAATGAAAAACTGTTTTTT. The encoded protein is CASSELEGLPNEKLFF.

Of note for this clone: This same CDR3 is encoded by further DNA sequences in the sample. V gene TRBV5-1 combines with J gene TRBJ2-1, with a possible D match to TRBD2 (6 bases). Germline-derived CDR1 and CDR2 are SGHRS and YFSETQ. This CDR3 has 15 amino acids. Trimming removed 0 bases at V and 4 bases at J, with 11 bases between. The CDR3 region has the DNA TGCGCCAGCAGCTTGGTCGGGACTGGATACAATGAGCAGTTCTTC. Its translation is CASSLVGTGYNEQFF.

V gene TRBV14 combines with J gene TRBJ2-7, with 14 positions matching TRBD2. V was pared by 3 bases and J by 2 bases, with 3 bases of the junction left unmatched. Germline loops: CDR1 SGHDN, CDR2 FVKESK. This CDR3 spans 16 amino acids. CDR3 DNA: TGTGCCAGCAGCCAGGGGACTAGCGGGAGACCCTACGAGCAGTACTTC. Translating gives CASSQGTSGRPYEQYF.

The J gene is TRBJ2-2, the V gene TRBV2; TRBD2 agrees at 10 bases. CDR1 SNHLY and CDR2 FYNNEI come from the germline V gene. J was trimmed by 6 bases and V by 1 base; bases with no gene match: 2. The CDR3 has 15 residues. For the CDR3, the DNA is TGTGCCAGCAGTGAAGTGCTAGCGGGAGCCGGGGAGCTGTTTTTT. Translating it yields CASSEVLAGAGELFF.

This chain links TRBV5-1 with TRBJ2-1; 7 bases align to TRBD1. Trimming took 4 bases from V and 1 from J; bases not matched to a gene: 5. The germline CDR1 and CDR2 sequences are SGHRS and YFSETQ. This CDR3 spans 15 amino acids. The CDR3 sequence: CASSESTGSYNEQFF. As DNA, the CDR3 is TGCGCCAGCAGCGAGTCGACAGGGTCCTACAATGAGCAGTTCTTC.

J is TRBJ2-1 and V is TRBV5-1; perhaps TRBD2 as D (6 bases). Germline V gives CDR1 SGHRS, CDR2 YFSETQ. This CDR3 is built from 15 residues. V shed 4 bases and J shed 8 bases, with 19 bases lying between them. The CDR3 DNA is TGCGCCAGCAGCCACACTAGCAGACCCCCGGATGAGCAGTTCTTC. Its translation: CASSHTSRPPDEQFF.

Concerning this clone itself: The sample has other DNA sequences that encode this CDR3 too. V usage is TRBV28 and J usage is TRBJ1-5; D is perhaps TRBD1 (5 bases). CDR3 length: 12 residues. CDR1 and CDR2 (germline): MDHEN, SYDVKM. V dropped 2 bases and J dropped 7 bases, with 6 bases sitting between them. CDR3 sequence reads: CASSLRQQPQHF. The CDR3 coding sequence is TGTGCCAGCAGTTTACGACAGCAGCCCCAGCATTTT. Full variable domain (rest looked up from reference TRBV28 and TRBJ1-5): DVKVTQSSRYLVKRTGEKVFLECVQDMDHENMFWYRQDPGLGLRLIYFSYDVKMKEKGDIPEGYSVSREKKERFSLILESASTNQTSMYLCASSLRQQPQHFGDGTRLSIL.

This clone was detected only once. The gene calls are TRBV27 and TRBJ1-5, with D unclear. This CDR3 has 16 amino acids. CDR1 and CDR2 from the germline V gene are MNHEY and SMNVEV (reference sequence). V dropped 0 bases and J dropped 4 bases, with 13 bases sitting between them. This CDR3 reads CASSLSFSILNQPQHF. The DNA for the CDR3 is TGTGCCAGCAGTTTATCGTTTTCAATCCTTAATCAGCCCCAGCATTTT.

This chain links TRBV28 with TRBJ1-2; D remains unclear. Trimming took off 1 base at V and 8 bases at J, with 11 bases between the two ends. The germline V gene encodes CDR1 MDHEN and CDR2 SYDVKM. This CDR3 region has 13 residues. The DNA for the CDR3 is TGTGCCAGCAGTTTATTTTCTCGTCTCGGCTACACCTTC. Translation: CASSLFSRLGYTF.

This sequence joins TRBV2 and TRBJ2-7; 9 positions agree with TRBD2. CDR3 length: 14 residues. The V and J ends lost 6 bases and 3 bases, in that order; junction bases with no gene match: 6. CDR1 is SNHLY, CDR2 FYNNEI, per germline. The CDR3 spells CASSKRGEGYEQYF. The CDR3 DNA reads TGTGCCAGCAGCAAGCGGGGGGAGGGCTACGAGCAGTACTTC.

Note on this clone: Other nucleotide sequences in the sample specify the same CDR3. This rearrangement joins TRBV5-4 to TRBJ2-1, with 8 nucleotides matching TRBD2. Germline-derived CDR1 and CDR2 are SGHNT and YYREEE (reference sequence). The CDR3 length is 14 residues. After removal of 4 bases from V and 3 bases from J, the junction contained 3 bases not matched to a gene. CDR3 protein: CASSTSGSYNEQFF. In nucleotides, the CDR3 is TGTGCCAGCAGCACGAGCGGGAGCTACAATGAGCAGTTCTTC.

The genes are TRBV15 and TRBJ2-1; 8 bases match TRBD1. Trimming cost V 5 bases and J 1 base; bases outside gene matches: 4. The CDR3 totals 15 residues. From germline, CDR1 is LNHNV and CDR2 YYDKDF (reference sequence). The CDR3 here is CATSPGTGSYNEQFF. The DNA of the CDR3 is TGTGCCACCAGCCCCGGGACAGGTTCCTACAATGAGCAGTTCTTC. Complete variable domain (other parts from reference TRBV15 and TRBJ2-1): DAMVIQNPRYQVTQFGKPVTLSCSQTLNHNVMYWYQQKSSQAPKLLFHYYDKDFNNEADTPDNFQSRRPNTSFCFLDIRSPGLGDTAMYLCATSPGTGSYNEQFFGPGTRLTVL.

The J gene is TRBJ2-1, the V gene TRBV29-1, with D possibly TRBD2 on 5 matching bases. This CDR3 comprises 11 residues. Germline assignment: CDR1 SQVTM and CDR2 ANQGSEA. V lost 6 bases, J lost 9 bases, and 12 bases lay in between. The CDR3 region is CSVVVSVEQFF. The CDR3 nucleotides are TGCAGCGTGGTTGTTAGCGTTGAGCAGTTCTTC.

The chain is built from TRBV18 and TRBJ2-2; D possibly corresponds to TRBD2 (5 bases). This CDR3 has 15 residues. CDR1 and CDR2 from the germline V gene are KGHSH and LQKENI. The V gene lost 1 base and the J gene lost 4 bases, with 10 bases spanning the gap. Here the CDR3 reads CASSPRRTPTGELFF. As DNA, the CDR3 is TGTGCCAGCTCACCACGTCGGACTCCCACCGGGGAGCTGTTTTTT.

The chain links TRBV6-5 to TRBJ2-1; perhaps D is TRBD1 or TRBD2 (5 bases each). Germline assignment: CDR1 MNHEY and CDR2 SVGAGI. The CDR3 runs 15 residues. Trimming stripped 6 bases from V and 1 base from J, with 13 bases between. The CDR3 DNA sequence: TGTGCCAGCAGACCTCGGGGCCGGTCCTACAATGAGCAGTTCTTC. This encodes CASRPRGRSYNEQFF.

The chain carries TRBV11-2 and TRBJ1-1; 9 bases fit TRBD1. V was pared by 6 bases and J by 9 bases, with 14 bases of the junction left unmatched. CDR1 is SGHAT and CDR2 is FQNNGV in the germline V gene. The CDR3 is made up of 15 amino acids. The CDR3 nucleotides are TGTGCCAGCAGGAGACCCGGGACAGGGAGGTCTCAAGCTTTCTTT. Its translation: CASRRPGTGRSQAFF.